The 30 T cell receptor beta chains reported below all come from one sample, sequenced in a study of T-cell reconstitution after alpha-beta-depleted transplantation in children. The TCRbeta library was prepared with unique molecular identifiers. TCRdb redid the calling of the PCR reads with MiXCR, one entry per CDR3 protein. The table has around 140,000 distinct CDR3 sequences, around 8.5% seen once; the top ten hold 15% to 20%. Specimen: PBMCs, mostly from graft donor cells, collected 180 days after TCRalphabeta/CD19-depleted stem cell transplant. These TCRs come from a female patient between 2 and 15 years old who had a stem cell transplant for congenital amegakaryocytic thrombocytopenia, so the T cells may come from the graft donor.

This clonotype was counted a few times. This chain uses TRBV20-1 with TRBJ2-3; 8 nucleotides align to TRBD2. The CDR3 totals 14 residues. The ends lost 6 bases at V and 0 bases at J; junction bases unmatched: 5. Looked up from germline, CDR1 is DFQATT and CDR2 is SNEGSKA (reference sequence). The CDR3 reads CSAPGLASTDTQYF. The CDR3 DNA reads TGCAGTGCCCCCGGACTAGCTAGCACAGATACGCAGTATTTT.

A few counts support this clonotype. The chain carries TRBV7-2 and TRBJ2-3; 8 positions match TRBD2. The CDR3 consists of 15 residues. Germline V gives CDR1 SGHTA, CDR2 FQGNSA. Unmatched junction bases numbered 4, after V lost 1 base and J lost 4 bases. CDR3 coding DNA: TGTGCCAGCAGCTTAGAAGGGACTAGACCAGATACGCAGTATTTT. This gives the protein CASSLEGTRPDTQYF.

In its sample, this clonotype was seen many times. The chain joins TRBV12-3 or TRBV12-4 to TRBJ1-2, with 11 bases matching TRBD1. The CDR3 consists of 13 residues. V lost 6 bases, J lost 7 bases, and 4 bases stayed unmatched. CDR3 amino acids: CASSRDRGSGYTF. CDR3 in DNA: TGTGCCAGCAGCCGGGACAGGGGGTCTGGCTACACCTTC.

This clonotype was observed a few times. The chain joins TRBV12-3 or TRBV12-4 to TRBJ2-7, with 11 bases fitting TRBD1. The CDR3 contains 15 residues. J gave up 3 bases and V 6 bases, and 7 bases lay outside the gene matches. Here the CDR3 DNA reads TGTGCCAGCAGCTGGGGACAGGGGGGAGGCTACGAGCAGTACTTC. It codes for CASSWGQGGGYEQYF.

At least ten counts were recorded for this clonotype. The gene calls are TRBV20-1 and TRBJ2-7; 10 bases align to TRBD1. V dropped 6 bases and J dropped 7; count of bases not matched to a gene: 6. The germline CDR1 and CDR2 sequences are DFQATT and SNEGSKA (reference sequence). This CDR3 region has 12 residues. CDR3 loop: CSAGDRGREQYF. CDR3 DNA: TGCAGTGCGGGGGACAGGGGACGGGAGCAGTACTTC.

V is TRBV5-1 and J is TRBJ2-2, with D unclear. Germline loops: CDR1 SGHRS, CDR2 YFSETQ. The CDR3 sequence is 15 residues long. Trimming took off 0 bases at V and 2 bases at J, with 8 bases between the two ends. CDR3 amino acids: CASSLAGTNTGELFF. Here the CDR3 DNA reads TGCGCCAGCAGCTTGGCAGGAACCAACACCGGGGAGCTGTTTTTT.

This clonotype occurred a few times. The J gene is TRBJ1-5, the V gene TRBV20-1, with D perhaps TRBD1 (5 bases). The CDR3 consists of 15 residues. V was clipped by 0 bases and J by 1 base, with 10 bases between them. Germline CDR1 DFQATT, CDR2 SNEGSKA (reference sequence). The chain's CDR3 is CSARDRTFSNQPQHF. CDR3 coding DNA: TGCAGTGCTAGAGATCGGACATTCAGCAATCAGCCCCAGCATTTT.

This clonotype has a count of ten or more. The chain carries TRBV20-1 and TRBJ1-1; D unresolved. The V and J ends lost 3 bases and 1 base respectively, with 15 bases between them. Germline CDR1 is DFQATT and CDR2 is SNEGSKA (reference sequence). This CDR3 has 15 amino acids. CDR3 sequence: CSASNAAVWNTEAFF. In nucleotides, the CDR3 is TGCAGTGCTAGCAATGCAGCTGTTTGGAACACTGAAGCTTTCTTT.

This clonotype turned up a few times. In nucleotides, the CDR3 is TGCAGCGTCCAAATAGCGGGAAGGGGCACCGGGGAGCTGTTTTTT. It translates to CSVQIAGRGTGELFF. The chain carries TRBV29-1 and TRBJ2-2; 8 bases line up with TRBD2. Germline V gene data show CDR1 as SQVTM and CDR2 as ANQGSEA. Germline trimming cut 6 bases from V and 4 bases from J; bases unmatched to any gene: 10. The CDR3 totals 15 residues.

This clonotype was observed a handful of times. The chain recombines TRBV6-5 with TRBJ1-1; D is uncertain. Trimming removed 8 bases from V and 7 bases from J, with 17 bases in between. The length of the CDR3 is 13 residues. The germline gives CDR1 MNHEY, CDR2 SVGAGI. In DNA form, the CDR3 reads TGTGCCAGCCGCGGAGGGCGAGAGGGTGAAGCTTTCTTT. Translated: CASRGGREGEAFF.

This clonotype was detected ten times or more. The chain combines TRBV20-1 with TRBJ2-1; D gene ambiguous. The germline V gene encodes CDR1 DFQATT and CDR2 SNEGSKA (reference sequence). CDR3 length: 12 residues. With 3 bases removed from V and 12 bases from J, the gap between germline ends came to 15 bases. The CDR3 here is CSASNGPTWQFF. CDR3 coding DNA: TGCAGTGCTAGTAACGGCCCTACTTGGCAGTTCTTC.

In this sample, this clonotype turned up many times. The rearrangement joins TRBV29-1 to TRBJ2-1; 7 bases match TRBD2. This CDR3 is built from 14 residues. V shed 5 bases, J shed 8 bases, and the junction held 12 bases outside the gene matches. Looked up from germline, CDR1 is SQVTM and CDR2 is ANQGSEA. The CDR3, as DNA: TGCAGCGTTAAGTTAGGGAGGGCCGTGGATGAGCAGTTCTTC. Its protein product is CSVKLGRAVDEQFF.

This clonotype was counted a few times. This rearrangement joins TRBV5-1 to TRBJ2-1; tentatively, D is TRBD1 (6 bases). This CDR3 spans 15 amino acids. From germline, CDR1 is SGHRS and CDR2 YFSETQ. The germline V and J ends were trimmed by 6 bases and 3 bases, with 16 bases remaining between them. In DNA form, the CDR3 reads TGCGCCAGCACCCCCGGGGACATGGACTACAATGAGCAGTTCTTC. Translating it yields CASTPGDMDYNEQFF.

There are many counts of this clonotype. V gene TRBV29-1 combines with J gene TRBJ1-2, with a possible D match to TRBD1 (5 bases). The CDR3 totals 14 residues. CDR1 SQVTM and CDR2 ANQGSEA come from the germline V gene. Trimming shortened V by 7 bases and J by 6 bases, and 21 bases separated the two germline ends. CDR3 amino acids: CSAALGSTGDGYTF. The CDR3 DNA follows: TGCAGCGCCGCCCTTGGCTCTACGGGGGATGGCTACACCTTC.

About this clonotype itself: With a much larger clone just one base away, this may be a read error. The rearrangement uses TRBV5-1 and TRBJ2-3; D not resolved. Germline loops: CDR1 SGHRS, CDR2 YFSETQ. There are 16 residues in the CDR3. With 6 bases removed from V and 3 bases from J, the gap between germline ends came to 20 bases. This chain's CDR3 is CASNPNVGLRTDTQYF. In DNA, the CDR3 is TGCGCCAGCAACCCAAACGTGGGTCTCAGGACAGATACGCAGTATTTT.

This clonotype was counted many times. J is TRBJ2-2 and V is TRBV21-1; TRBD1 was called by the table and not checked on the DNA. TRBV21-1 is labeled a pseudogene. This CDR3 contains 16 residues. The CDR3 loop is CASTETGVGNTGELFF. CDR3 DNA sequence: TGTGCCAGCACCGAGACAGGGGTTGGGAACACCGGGGAGCTGTTTTTT.

This clonotype came up many times. V is TRBV14 and J is TRBJ2-1; weak D call: TRBD2 (6 bases). The CDR3 sequence is 17 residues long. The germline gives CDR1 SGHDN, CDR2 FVKESK. Deletions cut 4 bases from V and 0 bases from J, with 16 bases between. The CDR3 sequence: CASSPLLPGDSYNEQFF. The CDR3 region has the DNA TGTGCCAGCAGCCCTCTCCTGCCGGGAGACTCCTACAATGAGCAGTTCTTC. Variable domain in full (rest from reference TRBV14 and TRBJ2-1): EAGVTQFPSHSVIEKGQTVTLRCDPISGHDNLYWYRRVMGKEIKFLLHFVKESKQDESGMPNNRFLAERTGGTYSTLKVQPAELEDSGVYFCASSPLLPGDSYNEQFFGPGTRLTVL.

This chain uses TRBV4-2 with TRBJ1-2; tentative D call: TRBD1 (6 bases). There are 16 residues in the CDR3. Looked up from germline, CDR1 is LGHNA and CDR2 is YNFKEQ. V lost 0 bases and J 4 bases, leaving 15 bases between the germline ends. The CDR3 sequence is CASSQDLRGYGYGYTF. DNA for the CDR3: TGTGCCAGCAGCCAAGATCTTAGGGGGTATGGCTATGGCTACACCTTC.

This clonotype was recorded many times. As DNA, the CDR3 is TGTGCCAGCACCGTGACTAGCGGGGGGCCGGAAGATACGCAGTATTTT. This gives the protein CASTVTSGGPEDTQYF. The rearrangement joins TRBV6-1 to TRBJ2-3, with 13 bases fitting TRBD2. This CDR3 is 16 amino acids long. After removal of 7 bases from V and 5 bases from J, the junction contained 9 bases not matched to a gene. Per germline, CDR1 MNHNS and CDR2 SASEGT.

This clonotype has ten or more counts. The V and J genes are TRBV29-1 and TRBJ2-5; TRBD1 matches 7 bases. After removal of 3 bases from V and 5 bases from J, the junction contained 6 bases not matched to a gene. The CDR3 runs to 13 residues. CDR1 and CDR2 (germline): SQVTM, ANQGSEA. The CDR3 is CSVDLTGKETQYF. The CDR3 coding sequence is TGCAGCGTTGACCTGACAGGGAAGGAGACCCAGTACTTC.

Ten or more counts support this clonotype. The CDR3: CASSSTIPYEQYF. The CDR3, as DNA: TGTGCCAGCAGCTCGACTATCCCCTACGAGCAGTACTTC. The rearrangement joins TRBV5-6 to TRBJ2-7, with D perhaps TRBD2 (5 bases). The germline V and J ends were trimmed by 3 bases and 2 bases, with 9 bases remaining between them. The CDR3 loop spans 13 amino acids. CDR1 SGHDT and CDR2 YYEEEE come from the germline V gene. The full variable domain, in which reference TRBV5-6 and TRBJ2-7 provide the parts outside the CDR3, is DAGVTQSPTHLIKTRGQQVTLRCSPKSGHDTVSWYQQALGQGPQFIFQYYEEEERQRGNFPDRFSGHQFPNYSSELNVNALLLGDSALYLCASSSTIPYEQYFGPGTRLTVT.

The J gene is TRBJ1-1, the V gene TRBV20-1; weak D call: TRBD1 (5 bases). CDR3 size: 13 residues. V was trimmed by 0 bases and J by 5 bases, leaving 10 bases between them. The germline CDR1 and CDR2 sequences are DFQATT and SNEGSKA (reference sequence). The chain's CDR3 is CSARDQGNTEAFF. Written as DNA, the CDR3 is TGCAGTGCTAGAGATCAGGGAAATACTGAAGCTTTCTTT.

Concerning this clonotype itself: One end of the junction is discordant with germline, which a read error may explain. The gene calls are TRBV28 and TRBJ2-4, with 8 bases aligning to TRBD2. The CDR3 contains 16 residues. CDR1 is MDHEN, CDR2 SYDVKM, per germline. CDR3 sequence: CASSFDGRAAGNSQYF. The CDR3 nucleotides are TGTGCCAGCAGTTTTGACGGGAGGGCCGCGGGAAACAGTCAGTACTTC.

V is TRBV28 and J is TRBJ2-7; 10 bases fit TRBD1. J lost 10 bases, V lost 4 bases, and 22 bases had no gene match. The CDR3 is 18 residues long. Germline V gives CDR1 MDHEN, CDR2 SYDVKM. The CDR3, as DNA: TGTGCCAGCAGTTCCTATACCTATCGGGACAGGGGATTTAGCGACCAGTACTTC. Translated: CASSSYTYRDRGFSDQYF. The whole variable domain, filled in from reference TRBV28 and TRBJ2-7, reads DVKVTQSSRYLVKRTGEKVFLECVQDMDHENMFWYRQDPGLGLRLIYFSYDVKMKEKGDIPEGYSVSREKKERFSLILESASTNQTSMYLCASSSYTYRDRGFSDQYFGPGTRLTVT.

The sample holds many counts of this clonotype. The chain recombines TRBV28 with TRBJ1-1; possibly TRBD1 for D (6 bases). This CDR3 has 15 residues. The V end lost 3 bases, the J end lost 3 bases, and 14 bases lay between the germline ends. Germline V lookup: CDR1 MDHEN, CDR2 SYDVKM. Here the CDR3 DNA reads TGTGCCAGCAGTTTGGGGGGCGTGTGGGACACTGAAGCTTTCTTT. Translated: CASSLGGVWDTEAFF.

There are many counts of this clonotype. The chain is built from TRBV7-9 and TRBJ2-1; D remains ambiguous. CDR1 SEHNR and CDR2 FQNEAQ come from the germline V gene (reference sequence). This CDR3 has 15 residues. V dropped 1 base and J dropped 6 bases, with 13 bases sitting between them. CDR3 residues: CASSLGRANVNEQFF. CDR3 nucleotides: TGTGCCAGCAGCTTAGGTCGGGCGAATGTCAATGAGCAGTTCTTC.

This clonotype turned up a few times. The chain is built from TRBV11-2 and TRBJ1-6, with D unclear. Trimming left V 6 bases short and J 6 bases short, with 15 bases between. CDR1 SGHAT and CDR2 FQNNGV come from the germline V gene. The CDR3 extends over 15 amino acids. The CDR3 sequence: CASRYRLSGNSPLHF. DNA of the CDR3: TGTGCCAGCAGATATAGGTTGAGTGGTAATTCACCCCTCCACTTT.

This clonotype showed up many times. CDR3 nucleotides: TGCGCCAGCAGGCACAGGATTAACACTGAAGCTTTCTTT. This sequence encodes CASRHRINTEAFF. The chain recombines TRBV5-1 with TRBJ1-1, with D possibly being TRBD1 (5 bases). V was trimmed by 5 bases and J by 2 bases, leaving 10 bases between them. The CDR3 loop spans 13 amino acids. The germline V gene encodes CDR1 SGHRS and CDR2 YFSETQ.

This chain joins TRBV20-1 and TRBJ2-1; TRBD1 matches 9 bases. CDR1 and CDR2 (germline): DFQATT, SNEGSKA (reference sequence). V lost 1 base and J lost 8; bases outside the gene matches: 27. The CDR3 length is 21 residues. The CDR3, as DNA: TGCAGTGCTAGAGCCTCTGGCCGGGACAGGGAAGTGGCGGCAACAATTTATGAGCAGTTCTTC. This gives the protein CSARASGRDREVAATIYEQFF.

The chain recombines TRBV5-1 with TRBJ2-3; tentative D call: TRBD2 (5 bases). The germline V gene encodes CDR1 SGHRS and CDR2 YFSETQ. The V end was cut by 0 bases, the J end by 2 bases, with 10 bases between. There are 15 residues in the CDR3. CDR3 protein: CASSLGRTYTDTQYF. The CDR3 region has the DNA TGCGCCAGCAGCTTGGGGAGGACCTACACAGATACGCAGTATTTT.